The present T cell receptor (beta chain) was sequenced within a study of cytomegalovirus exposure and HLA in healthy donors. Across the whole study: Early on, a data release was issued that held some 85 million unique TCRs from HLA-typed donors.

The sample holds a few counts of this clone. Its antigen is currently unknown. Study-wide results and caveats: Most of the TCR beta V segments (in an earlier analysis) were productive either about 87% or about 30% of the time.

With 60 Vbeta and 13 Jbeta primers, the PCR was carried out. Profiling relied on immunoSEQ multiplex PCR, and the TCRdb table lists in-frame clones only, not all of them. The repertoire holds around 130,000 clones, with roughly 70% as singletons. This sequence was found in a man between 35 and 55 years old in good health and CMV-seropositive. What was sequenced was PBMCs.

The CDR3: CASSYASPRETQYF. The CDR3 nucleotides read TGTGCCAGCAGTTACGCATCACCGCGGGAGACCCAGTACTTC. J is TRBJ2-5 and V is TRBV28; D is unclear. Germline values: CDR1 MDHEN, CDR2 SYDVKM. Trimming cost V 4 bases and J 5 bases, with 14 bases left between them. The CDR3 runs 14 residues.